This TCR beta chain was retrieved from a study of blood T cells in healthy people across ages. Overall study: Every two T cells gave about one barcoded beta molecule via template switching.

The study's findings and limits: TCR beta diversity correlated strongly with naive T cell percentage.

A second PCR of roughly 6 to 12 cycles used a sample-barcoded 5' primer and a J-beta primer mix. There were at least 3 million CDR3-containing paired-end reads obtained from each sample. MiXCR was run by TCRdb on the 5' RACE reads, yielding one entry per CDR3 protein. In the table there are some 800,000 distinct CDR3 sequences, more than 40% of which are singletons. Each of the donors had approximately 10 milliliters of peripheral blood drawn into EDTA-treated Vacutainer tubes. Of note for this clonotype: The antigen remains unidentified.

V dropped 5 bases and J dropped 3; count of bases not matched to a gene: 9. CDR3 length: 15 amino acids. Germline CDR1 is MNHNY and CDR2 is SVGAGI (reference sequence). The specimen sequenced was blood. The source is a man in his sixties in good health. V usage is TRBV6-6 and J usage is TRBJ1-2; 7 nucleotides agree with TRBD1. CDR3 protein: CASSTPPQGYYGYTF. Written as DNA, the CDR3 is TGTGCCAGCAGTACTCCACCACAGGGGTACTATGGCTACACCTTC.